The clone carrying this T cell receptor beta chain was counted once. No antigen is known for it. Profiling relied on immunoSEQ multiplex PCR, and the TCRdb table lists in-frame clones only, not all of them. The data contain about 82,000 clones, over 85% of them singletons. The data were taken from a study of OX40 agonist ivuxolimab in advanced cancers. Overall study context: Dose-escalation patients had hepatocellular carcinoma, melanoma, renal cell or head and neck cancer. Around 40% of patients had received prior checkpoint inhibitor therapy. Study-wide findings and caveats: Among the least clonally expanded were partial responders at 0.1-3.0 mg/kg.

This CDR3 is built from 15 residues. Germline V CDR1 and CDR2: GTSNPN, SVGIG (reference sequence). The V end lost 2 bases, the J end lost 3 bases, and 13 bases lay between the germline ends. The source was CD4+ or CD8+ T cells sorted from blood, collected in a trial of the OX40 agonist ivuxolimab. The V gene is TRBV30, the J gene TRBJ1-4; perhaps TRBD1 as D (6 bases). This TCR was sampled from an adult with an advanced solid tumor such as melanoma, head and neck, liver or kidney cancer. CDR3 DNA sequence: TGTGCCTGGAGTCTCTTGGGACAACCTAATGAAAAACTGTTTTTT. Translation gives CAWSLLGQPNEKLFF.